Below are 20 T cell receptor beta chains sequenced from a single sample in a study of T cell changes during pregnancy in multiple sclerosis. Produced via immunoSEQ multiplex PCR; TCRdb's table is partial and in-frame only. This repertoire shows approximately 44,000 clones, around nine tenths found once; its top ten account for around 0.5%. The sample consisted of CD4+ T cells from peripheral blood mononuclear cells, taken in the first trimester of pregnancy. The source of these receptors is a female donor with multiple sclerosis, enrolled in a pregnancy study.

The chain uses TRBV27 and TRBJ2-7; maybe TRBD1 (7 bases). This CDR3 region has 16 residues. The V gene lost 3 bases and the J gene lost 2 bases, with 17 bases spanning the gap. Germline loops: CDR1 MNHEY, CDR2 SMNVEV (reference sequence). Here the CDR3 DNA reads TGTGCCAGCAGTTTGAGACAGGGAGGATCCACCTACGAGCAGTACTTC. Translation gives CASSLRQGGSTYEQYF.

CDR3 nucleotide sequence: TGTGCCAGCAGGATTGCGGACCTGGGGCGGACCTACGAGCAGTACTTC. Translation: CASRIADLGRTYEQYF. V gene TRBV7-2 combines with J gene TRBJ2-7, with a tentative D call TRBD1 (5 bases). The germline CDR1 and CDR2 sequences are SGHTA and FQGNSA. This CDR3 is built from 16 residues. Trimming removed 6 bases from V and 2 bases from J, with 20 bases in between. Combining the CDR3 with reference TRBV7-2 and TRBJ2-7 gives the whole variable domain GAGVSQSPSNKVTEKGKDVELRCDPISGHTALYWYRQSLGQGLEFLIYFQGNSAPDKSGLPSDRFSAERTGGSVSTLTIQRTQQEDSAVYLCASRIADLGRTYEQYFGPGTRLTVT.

The J gene is TRBJ1-2, the V gene TRBV6-5; TRBD1 matches at 7 bases. CDR1 is MNHEY, CDR2 SVGAGI, per germline. V lost 6 bases, J lost 6 bases, and 13 bases stayed unmatched. This CDR3 region has 15 residues. The CDR3 bases are TGTGCCAGCAGCATCGCAGGGGGAGTAGGGCATGGCTACACCTTC. Translation: CASSIAGGVGHGYTF.

The chain has TRBV2 and TRBJ2-2; 9 bases are shared with TRBD2. The length of the CDR3 is 16 residues. In germline, CDR1 is SNHLY, CDR2 FYNNEI. V trimming: 3 bases; J trimming: 7 bases; junction bases outside the gene matches: 9. In DNA, the CDR3 is TGTGCCAGCAGTGAGGTTAGCGGGAGAGAAGGCGGGGAGCTGTTTTTT. The encoded protein is CASSEVSGREGGELFF. Together with reference TRBV2 and TRBJ2-2, the CDR3 gives the full variable domain: EPEVTQTPSHQVTQMGQEVILRCVPISNHLYFYWYRQILGQKVEFLVSFYNNEISEKSEIFDDQFSVERPDGSNFTLKIRSTKLEDSAMYFCASSEVSGREGGELFFGEGSRLTVL.

The CDR3 bases are TGTGCCAGCAGCTTCATTCTAGCGGGGGTAACAGATACGCAGTATTTT. This sequence encodes CASSFILAGVTDTQYF. This chain joins TRBV7-2 and TRBJ2-3; 10 bases align to TRBD2. The CDR3 contains 16 residues. The V gene's germline CDR1 is SGHTA and CDR2 FQGNSA. The V segment lost 3 bases and the J segment 3 bases; nucleotides outside the gene matches: 6.

This clone showed up just once. CDR3 protein: CSVEGGSYNEQFF. The CDR3 DNA reads TGCAGCGTTGAGGGGGGGTCCTACAATGAGCAGTTCTTC. The genes are TRBV29-1 and TRBJ2-1, with 7 bases fitting TRBD2. The trim removed 3 bases at V and 1 base at J, leaving 0 bases unmatched. The CDR3 spans 13 residues. Germline V gene sequence: CDR1 SQVTM, CDR2 ANQGSEA.

This clone was detected only a few times. The chain uses TRBV19 and TRBJ2-1; 11 bases fit TRBD2. CDR1 is LNHDA and CDR2 is SQIVND in the germline V gene (reference sequence). This CDR3 has 16 amino acids. Losses at the gene ends were 2 bases for V and 8 bases for J; bases not matched to a gene: 8. DNA for the CDR3: TGTGCCAGTAGTATATATGGGACTAGCGGTCGGGATGAGCAGTTCTTC. This gives the protein CASSIYGTSGRDEQFF.

This chain joins TRBV5-1 and TRBJ2-5; D not resolved. Germline V gives CDR1 SGHRS, CDR2 YFSETQ. The ends were cut back, 0 bases at V and 5 bases at J, with 17 bases in the middle. This CDR3 has 16 residues. The CDR3 nucleotides are TGCGCCAGCAGCTTGGGTGGCGGATCCTTCCGGGAGACCCAGTACTTC. It yields the protein CASSLGGGSFRETQYF.

This clone was picked up one time. CDR3 coding DNA: TGTGCCAGCAAACTGACGAACACCGGGGAGCTGTTTTTT. It codes for CASKLTNTGELFF. The chain recombines TRBV2 with TRBJ2-2; D unclear. V lost 7 bases and J lost 0, with 6 bases in between. CDR3 length: 13 amino acids. Germline CDR1 reads SNHLY; CDR2 reads FYNNEI. Based on the CDR3 plus reference TRBV2 and TRBJ2-2, the full variable domain is EPEVTQTPSHQVTQMGQEVILRCVPISNHLYFYWYRQILGQKVEFLVSFYNNEISEKSEIFDDQFSVERPDGSNFTLKIRSTKLEDSAMYFCASKLTNTGELFFGEGSRLTVL.

The gene calls are TRBV5-1 and TRBJ1-3, with D possibly matching TRBD1 (5 bases). Trimming cost V 2 bases and J 0 bases, with 9 bases left between them. Germline-derived CDR1 and CDR2 are SGHRS and YFSETQ. The CDR3 consists of 15 residues. CDR3 coding DNA: TGCGCCAGCAGCTTACAGGTAGCCTCTGGAAACACCATATATTTT. Translated: CASSLQVASGNTIYF.

This chain uses TRBV29-1 with TRBJ1-1, with 9 bases fitting TRBD1. Germline-derived CDR1 and CDR2 are SQVTM and ANQGSEA. The CDR3 is 14 amino acids. V dropped 5 bases and J dropped 8; count of bases not matched to a gene: 12. The chain's CDR3 is CSVPGQGTLAEAFF. DNA for the CDR3: TGCAGCGTTCCGGGACAGGGAACCCTCGCCGAAGCTTTCTTT. The variable domain in full, completed from reference TRBV29-1 and TRBJ1-1, reads SAVISQKPSRDICQRGTSLTIQCQVDSQVTMMFWYRQQPGQSLTLIATANQGSEATYESGFVIDKFPISRPNLTFSTLTVSNMSPEDSSIYLCSVPGQGTLAEAFFGQGTRLTVV.

This clone was seen a handful of times. The chain couples TRBV5-4 to TRBJ1-1; 9 nucleotides agree with TRBD1. The junction had 3 bases not matched to a gene; V was cut back by 5 bases and J by 4 bases. Per the germline V gene, CDR1 is SGHNT and CDR2 is YYREEE (reference sequence). There are 13 residues in the CDR3. CDR3 loop: CASSLTGGTEAFF. CDR3 sequence (DNA): TGTGCCAGCAGTCTGACAGGGGGCACTGAAGCTTTCTTT.

The rearrangement links TRBV28 to TRBJ1-1; 8 nucleotides agree with TRBD1. J was trimmed by 7 bases and V by 5 bases; bases with no gene match: 9. CDR3 length: 14 residues. Per the germline V gene, CDR1 is MDHEN and CDR2 is SYDVKM. The CDR3 sequence is CASSPPGGVGEAFF. As DNA, the CDR3 is TGTGCCAGCAGTCCCCCAGGGGGCGTCGGTGAAGCTTTCTTT. The full variable domain, with the rest looked up from reference TRBV28 and TRBJ1-1, is DVKVTQSSRYLVKRTGEKVFLECVQDMDHENMFWYRQDPGLGLRLIYFSYDVKMKEKGDIPEGYSVSREKKERFSLILESASTNQTSMYLCASSPPGGVGEAFFGQGTRLTVV.

This clone has only a few counts. The V and J genes are TRBV28 and TRBJ1-1, with unresolved D. The CDR3 sequence is 13 residues long. The germline V and J ends were trimmed by 5 bases and 0 bases, with 7 bases remaining between them. CDR1 is MDHEN, CDR2 SYDVKM, per germline. The CDR3 region has the DNA TGTGCCAGCAGTCCCAGGATGAACACTGAAGCTTTCTTT. Residues: CASSPRMNTEAFF.

The chain joins TRBV6-1 to TRBJ2-3, with D perhaps TRBD2 (5 bases). This CDR3 is built from 14 residues. Germline lookup yields CDR1 MNHNS and CDR2 SASEGT. The V gene lost 0 bases and the J gene lost 4 bases, with 8 bases spanning the gap. CDR3 bases: TGTGCCAGCAGTGAAGCGAGGGTTCCAGATACGCAGTATTTT. It specifies CASSEARVPDTQYF.

The J gene is TRBJ2-3, the V gene TRBV19, with D hard to call. V lost 6 bases and J 4 bases, leaving 20 bases between the germline ends. The CDR3 runs to 16 residues. The germline CDR1 and CDR2 sequences are LNHDA and SQIVND (reference sequence). This CDR3 reads CASSAQDIKLADTQYF. CDR3 DNA sequence: TGTGCCAGTAGCGCCCAAGACATAAAGCTCGCAGATACGCAGTATTTT.

The chain has TRBV5-1 and TRBJ1-2; D call uncertain. With 2 bases removed from V and 1 base from J, the gap between germline ends came to 6 bases. CDR1 and CDR2 (germline): SGHRS, YFSETQ. This CDR3 has 13 amino acids. The CDR3 sequence: CASSFEGNYGYTF. The CDR3 nucleotides are TGCGCCAGCAGCTTCGAGGGTAACTATGGCTACACCTTC.

The gene calls are TRBV9 and TRBJ2-2, with TRBD2 matching over 11 bases. This CDR3 contains 16 residues. Germline trimming cut 2 bases from V and 5 bases from J; bases unmatched to any gene: 5. Germline V gene sequence: CDR1 SGDLS, CDR2 YYNGEE. CDR3 sequence (DNA): TGTGCCAGCAGCGTCACTAGCGGGAGCGTTACCGGGGAGCTGTTTTTT. Its protein product is CASSVTSGSVTGELFF.

The chain recombines TRBV2 with TRBJ2-3; D may be TRBD2 (6 bases). Trimming removed 11 bases from V and 3 bases from J, with 9 bases in between. Germline CDR1 reads SNHLY; CDR2 reads FYNNEI. This CDR3 is 11 amino acids long. CDR3 region: CASGGTDTQYF. The DNA of the CDR3 is TGTGCCTCCGGAGGGACAGATACGCAGTATTTT.

This clone has only a few counts. The chain links TRBV5-6 to TRBJ2-3; tentatively, D is TRBD1 (6 bases). CDR1 and CDR2 (germline): SGHDT, YYEEEE. The V gene lost 4 bases and the J gene lost 0 bases, with 15 bases spanning the gap. The CDR3 has 16 residues. CDR3 protein: CASSPGWGRSTDTQYF. The CDR3 region has the DNA TGTGCCAGCAGCCCTGGGTGGGGGCGTAGCACAGATACGCAGTATTTT.